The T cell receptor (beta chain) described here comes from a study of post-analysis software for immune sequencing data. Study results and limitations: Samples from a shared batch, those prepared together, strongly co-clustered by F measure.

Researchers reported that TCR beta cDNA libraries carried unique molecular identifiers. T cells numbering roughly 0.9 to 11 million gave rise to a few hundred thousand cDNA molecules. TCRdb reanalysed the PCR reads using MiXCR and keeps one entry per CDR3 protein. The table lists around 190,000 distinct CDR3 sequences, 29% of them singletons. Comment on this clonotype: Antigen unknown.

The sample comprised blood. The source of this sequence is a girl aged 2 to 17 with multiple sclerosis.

CDR3 region: CASSFDTGGSPLHF. CDR3 DNA: TGTGCCAGCAGTTTCGATACAGGGGGTTCACCCCTCCACTTT. This chain uses TRBV28 with TRBJ1-6; 8 positions agree with TRBD1. Germline CDR1 reads MDHEN; CDR2 reads SYDVKM. Trimming cost V 3 bases and J 9 bases; bases outside gene matches: 4. There are 14 residues in the CDR3.